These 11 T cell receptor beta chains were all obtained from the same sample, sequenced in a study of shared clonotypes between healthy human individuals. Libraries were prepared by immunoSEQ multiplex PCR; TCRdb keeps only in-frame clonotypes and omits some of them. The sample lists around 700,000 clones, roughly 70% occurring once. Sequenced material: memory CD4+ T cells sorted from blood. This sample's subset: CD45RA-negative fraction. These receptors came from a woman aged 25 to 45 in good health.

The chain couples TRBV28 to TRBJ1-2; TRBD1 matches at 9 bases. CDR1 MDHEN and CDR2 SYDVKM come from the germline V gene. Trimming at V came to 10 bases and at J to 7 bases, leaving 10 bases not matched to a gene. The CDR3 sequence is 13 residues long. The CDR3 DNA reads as TGTGCCAACGACACAGGGGGCGACGGTGGCTACACCTTC. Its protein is CANDTGGDGGYTF.

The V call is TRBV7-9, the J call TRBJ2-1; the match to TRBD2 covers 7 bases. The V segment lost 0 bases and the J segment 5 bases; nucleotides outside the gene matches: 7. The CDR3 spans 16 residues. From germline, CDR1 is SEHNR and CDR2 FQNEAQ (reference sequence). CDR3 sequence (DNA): TGTGCCAGCAGCTTAGCCCGGACTAGTGGGAACAATGAGCAGTTCTTC. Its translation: CASSLARTSGNNEQFF.

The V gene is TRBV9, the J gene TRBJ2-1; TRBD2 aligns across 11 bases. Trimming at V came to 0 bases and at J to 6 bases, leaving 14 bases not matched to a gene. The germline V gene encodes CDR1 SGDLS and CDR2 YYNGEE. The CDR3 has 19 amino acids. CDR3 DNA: TGTGCCAGCAGCGTAGCTACAGGGGGTAGCGGGAGGGCCGGCAATGAGCAGTTCTTC. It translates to CASSVATGGSGRAGNEQFF.

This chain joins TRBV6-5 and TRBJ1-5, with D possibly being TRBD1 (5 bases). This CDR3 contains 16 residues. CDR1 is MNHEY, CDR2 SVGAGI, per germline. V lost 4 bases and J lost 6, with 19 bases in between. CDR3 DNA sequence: TGTGCCAGCAGTTCTGCACACGGGGGGACGCTTCAGCCCCAGCATTTT. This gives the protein CASSSAHGGTLQPQHF.

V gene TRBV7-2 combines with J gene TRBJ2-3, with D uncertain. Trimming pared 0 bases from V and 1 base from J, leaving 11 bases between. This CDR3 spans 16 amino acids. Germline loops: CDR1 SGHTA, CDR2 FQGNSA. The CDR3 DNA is TGTGCCAGCAGCTTAGCGTTCGGCGGAGGCACAGATACGCAGTATTTT. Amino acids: CASSLAFGGGTDTQYF.

The chain's CDR3 is CASSSTGGYTF. CDR3 sequence (DNA): TGTGCCAGCAGCTCCACAGGTGGCTACACCTTC. The V call is TRBV7-9, the J call TRBJ1-2; D possibly corresponds to TRBD1 (5 bases). Trimming removed 4 bases from V and 7 bases from J, with 7 bases in between. Germline-derived CDR1 and CDR2 are SEHNR and FQNEAQ (reference sequence). The CDR3 loop spans 11 amino acids.

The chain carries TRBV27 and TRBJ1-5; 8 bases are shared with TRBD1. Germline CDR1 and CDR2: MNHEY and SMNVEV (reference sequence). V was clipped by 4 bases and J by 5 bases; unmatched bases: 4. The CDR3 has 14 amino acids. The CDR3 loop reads CASSSRQGHQPQHF. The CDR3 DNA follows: TGTGCCAGCAGTTCCAGACAGGGGCATCAGCCCCAGCATTTT.

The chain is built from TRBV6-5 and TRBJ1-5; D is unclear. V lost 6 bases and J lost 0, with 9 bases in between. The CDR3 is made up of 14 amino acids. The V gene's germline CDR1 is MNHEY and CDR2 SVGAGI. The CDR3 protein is CASSPDHSNQPQHF. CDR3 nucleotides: TGTGCCAGCAGCCCCGACCATAGCAATCAGCCCCAGCATTTT.

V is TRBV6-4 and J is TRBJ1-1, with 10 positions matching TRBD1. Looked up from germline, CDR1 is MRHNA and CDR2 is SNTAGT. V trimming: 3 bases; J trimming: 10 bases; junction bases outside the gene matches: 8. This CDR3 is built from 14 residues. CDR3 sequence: CASSEDRGRVAAFF. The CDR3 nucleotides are TGTGCCAGCAGTGAAGACAGGGGGCGAGTAGCAGCTTTCTTT.

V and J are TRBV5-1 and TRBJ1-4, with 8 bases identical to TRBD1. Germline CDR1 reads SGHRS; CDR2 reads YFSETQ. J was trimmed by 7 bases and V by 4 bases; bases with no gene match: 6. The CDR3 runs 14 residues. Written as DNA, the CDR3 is TGCGCCAGCAGCAGTGGGACAGGTAGTGAAAAACTGTTTTTT. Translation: CASSSGTGSEKLFF.

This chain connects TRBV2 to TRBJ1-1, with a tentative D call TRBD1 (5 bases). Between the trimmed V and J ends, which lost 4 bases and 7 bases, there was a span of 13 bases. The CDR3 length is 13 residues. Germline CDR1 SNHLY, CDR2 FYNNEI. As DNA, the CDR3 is TGTGCCAGCAGTGGTCTCAGGGTAAATGAAGCTTTCTTT. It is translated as CASSGLRVNEAFF.